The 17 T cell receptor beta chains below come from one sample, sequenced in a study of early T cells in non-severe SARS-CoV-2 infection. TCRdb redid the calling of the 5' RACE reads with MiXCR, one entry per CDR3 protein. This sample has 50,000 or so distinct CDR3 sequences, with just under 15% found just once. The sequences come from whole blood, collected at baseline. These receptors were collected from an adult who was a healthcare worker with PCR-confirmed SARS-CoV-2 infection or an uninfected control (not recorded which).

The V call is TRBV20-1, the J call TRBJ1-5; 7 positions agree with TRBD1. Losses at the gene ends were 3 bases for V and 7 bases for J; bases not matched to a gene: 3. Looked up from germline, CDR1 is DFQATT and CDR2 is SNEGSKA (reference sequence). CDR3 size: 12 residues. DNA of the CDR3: TGCAGTGCTAGTAACAGGGGACAGCCCCAGCATTTT. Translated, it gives CSASNRGQPQHF.

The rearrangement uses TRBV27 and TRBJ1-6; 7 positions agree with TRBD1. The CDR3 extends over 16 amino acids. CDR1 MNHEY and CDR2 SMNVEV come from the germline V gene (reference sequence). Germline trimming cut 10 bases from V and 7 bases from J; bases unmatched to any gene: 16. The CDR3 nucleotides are TGTGCCACCCGCCTTACCACCGGGACAGTGAATTCACCCCTCCACTTT. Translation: CATRLTTGTVNSPLHF.

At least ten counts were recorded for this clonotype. For the CDR3, the DNA is TGTGCCAGTAACCCTACCGGACAATACTACAATGAGCAGTTCTTC. This gives the protein CASNPTGQYYNEQFF. The chain couples TRBV19 to TRBJ2-1; possible D gene TRBD1, 5 bases. Germline V gene sequence: CDR1 LNHDA, CDR2 SQIVND (reference sequence). CDR3 size: 15 residues. Trimming cost V 7 bases and J 3 bases, with 16 bases left between them.

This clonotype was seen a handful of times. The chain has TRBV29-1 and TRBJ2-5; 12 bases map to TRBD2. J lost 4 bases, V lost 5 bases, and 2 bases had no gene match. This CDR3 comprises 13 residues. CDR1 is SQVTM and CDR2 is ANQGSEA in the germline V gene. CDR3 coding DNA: TGCAGCGTTACGGGACTAGCGGGAGAGACCCAGTACTTC. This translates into CSVTGLAGETQYF.

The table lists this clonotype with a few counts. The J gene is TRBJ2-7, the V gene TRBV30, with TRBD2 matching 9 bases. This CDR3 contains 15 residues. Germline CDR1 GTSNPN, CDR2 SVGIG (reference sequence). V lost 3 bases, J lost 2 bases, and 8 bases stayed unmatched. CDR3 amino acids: CAWRDSGRQAYEQYF. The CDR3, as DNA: TGTGCCTGGAGGGATAGCGGGAGACAGGCCTACGAGCAGTACTTC.

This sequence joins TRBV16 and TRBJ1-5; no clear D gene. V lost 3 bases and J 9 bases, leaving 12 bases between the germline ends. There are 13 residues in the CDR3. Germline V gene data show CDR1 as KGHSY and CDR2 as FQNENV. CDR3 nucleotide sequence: TGTGCCAGCAGCCATATTACCGAAGGGCCCCAGCATTTT. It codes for CASSHITEGPQHF.

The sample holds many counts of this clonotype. The CDR3 DNA reads as TGCAGCGTCCAAGGGTCGAATAAGGGGAATCAGCCCCAGCATTTT. Translation gives CSVQGSNKGNQPQHF. V gene TRBV29-1 combines with J gene TRBJ1-5; D might be TRBD1 (5 bases). V dropped 6 bases and J dropped 4 bases, with 19 bases sitting between them. The V gene's germline CDR1 is SQVTM and CDR2 ANQGSEA. This CDR3 has 15 amino acids.

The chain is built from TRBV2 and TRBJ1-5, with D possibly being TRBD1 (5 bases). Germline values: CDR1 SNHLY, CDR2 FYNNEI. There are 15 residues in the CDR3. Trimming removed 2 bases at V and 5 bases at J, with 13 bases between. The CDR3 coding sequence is TGTGCCAGCAGTGAAACCACCGGGGCCCATCAGCCCCAGCATTTT. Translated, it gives CASSETTGAHQPQHF. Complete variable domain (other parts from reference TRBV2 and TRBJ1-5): EPEVTQTPSHQVTQMGQEVILRCVPISNHLYFYWYRQILGQKVEFLVSFYNNEISEKSEIFDDQFSVERPDGSNFTLKIRSTKLEDSAMYFCASSETTGAHQPQHFGDGTRLSIL.

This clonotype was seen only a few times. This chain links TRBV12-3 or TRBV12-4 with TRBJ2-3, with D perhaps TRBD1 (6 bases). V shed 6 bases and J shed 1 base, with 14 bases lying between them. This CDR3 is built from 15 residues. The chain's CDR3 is CASSKTGFGTDTQYF. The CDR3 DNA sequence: TGTGCCAGCAGCAAAACAGGGTTTGGCACAGATACGCAGTATTTT.

The CDR3 region has the DNA TGCGCCAGCAGTGAGTCGACAGGCTCAGGTGAGCAGTTCTTC. This gives the protein CASSESTGSGEQFF. The chain combines TRBV10-1 with TRBJ2-1, with D possibly TRBD1 on 6 matching bases. The CDR3 runs to 14 residues. Germline V gene lookup returns CDR1 WNHNN and CDR2 SYGVQD (reference sequence). V gave up 0 bases and J gave up 9 bases, with 12 bases separating them.

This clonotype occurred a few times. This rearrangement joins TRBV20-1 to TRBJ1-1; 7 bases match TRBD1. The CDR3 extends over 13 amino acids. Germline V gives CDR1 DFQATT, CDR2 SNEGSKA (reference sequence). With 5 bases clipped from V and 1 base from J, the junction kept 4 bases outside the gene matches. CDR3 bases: TGCAGTGCTCGTAACAGGGGGAACACTGAAGCTTTCTTT. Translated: CSARNRGNTEAFF.

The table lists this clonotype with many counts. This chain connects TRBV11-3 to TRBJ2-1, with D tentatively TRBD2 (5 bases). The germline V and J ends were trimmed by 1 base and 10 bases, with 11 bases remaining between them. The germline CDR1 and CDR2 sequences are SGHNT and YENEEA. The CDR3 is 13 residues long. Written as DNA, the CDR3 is TGTGCCAGCAGCTTAGGCCCCCAGCGGGAGCAGTTCTTC. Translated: CASSLGPQREQFF.

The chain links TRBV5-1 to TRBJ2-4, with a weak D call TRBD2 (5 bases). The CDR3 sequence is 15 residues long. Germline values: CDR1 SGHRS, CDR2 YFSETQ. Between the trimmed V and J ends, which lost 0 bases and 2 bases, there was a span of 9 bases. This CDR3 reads CASSLAEGSKNIQYF. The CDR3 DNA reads TGCGCCAGCAGCTTGGCCGAGGGTTCCAAAAACATTCAGTACTTC.

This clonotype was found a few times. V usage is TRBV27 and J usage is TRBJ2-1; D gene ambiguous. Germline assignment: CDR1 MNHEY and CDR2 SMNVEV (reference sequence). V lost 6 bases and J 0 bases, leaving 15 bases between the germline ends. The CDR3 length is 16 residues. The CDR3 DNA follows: TGTGCCAGCAGCCCCGAACGCGCGGCCTCCTACAATGAGCAGTTCTTC. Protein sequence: CASSPERAASYNEQFF.

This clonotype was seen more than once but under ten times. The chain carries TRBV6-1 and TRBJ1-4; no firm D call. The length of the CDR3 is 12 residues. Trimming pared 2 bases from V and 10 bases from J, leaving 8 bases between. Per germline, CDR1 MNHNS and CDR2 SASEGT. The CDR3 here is CASSEPIGKLFF. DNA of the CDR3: TGTGCCAGCAGTGAACCCATCGGAAAACTGTTTTTT.

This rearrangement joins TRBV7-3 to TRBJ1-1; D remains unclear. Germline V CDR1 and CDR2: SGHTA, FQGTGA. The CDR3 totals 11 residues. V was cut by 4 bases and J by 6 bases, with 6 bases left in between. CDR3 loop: CASSSGAEAFF. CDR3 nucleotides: TGTGCCAGCAGCTCGGGAGCTGAAGCTTTCTTT.

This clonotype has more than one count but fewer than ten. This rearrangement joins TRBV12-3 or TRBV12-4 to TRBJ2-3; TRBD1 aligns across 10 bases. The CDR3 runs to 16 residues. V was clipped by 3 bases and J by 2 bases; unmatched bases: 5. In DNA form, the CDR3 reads TGTGCCAGCAGTTTCCGGGACAGGGGAAACACAGATACGCAGTATTTT. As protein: CASSFRDRGNTDTQYF.